This is a list of T cell receptor beta chains from one sample in a study of identical twins. TCRdb used MiXCR to reprocess the 5' RACE reads, holding one entry per CDR3 protein. The repertoire holds 1,800,000 or so distinct CDR3 sequences, about 30% seen once, with roughly 0.3% in the top ten. Sequencing was done on a sample of cord blood. All receptors come from a newborn girl in good health. CDR3s include the opening cysteine and the closing phenylalanine or tryptophan. The order of the fields is J gene, D gene, clone size, V gene, CDR3 DNA, CDR3 protein. D genes are given only for firm matches. Part of the rows lack a size; the others show once, few, many or a class for expanded clones.

J: TRBJ1-1
D: TRBD1
size: .
V: TRBV20-1
DNA: TGCAGTGCTTCGGGGGACAGGGGAACTGAAGCTTTCTTT
CDR3: CSASGDRGTEAFF

J: TRBJ2-3
D: .
size: .
V: TRBV7-8
DNA: TGTGCCAGCAGCCCGAGACTAGGGAACACAGATACGCAGTATTTT
CDR3: CASSPRLGNTDTQYF

J: TRBJ2-3
D: .
size: .
V: TRBV7-6
DNA: TGTGCCAGCAGCTTACTATCCACTGTTCTGGATACGCAGTATTTT
CDR3: CASSLLSTVLDTQYF

J: TRBJ2-3
D: TRBD1
size: .
V: TRBV5-1
DNA: TGCGCCAGCAGCTCCTCCGGGACAGGCGAGTATTTT
CDR3: CASSSSGTGEYF

J: TRBJ2-1
D: TRBD1
size: .
V: TRBV20-1
DNA: TGCAGTGTTAGAGGACAGGGCGTATCCTACAATGAGCAGTTCTTC
CDR3: CSVRGQGVSYNEQFF

J: TRBJ1-2
D: TRBD1
size: .
V: TRBV12-3/TRBV12-4
DNA: TGTGCCAGCAGTCTGGGACAGGCTCCCGGCTACACCTTC
CDR3: CASSLGQAPGYTF

J: TRBJ1-5
D: TRBD1
size: .
V: TRBV6-6
DNA: TGTGCCAGCAGTTACCCACAGGGGCCCAATCAGCCCCAGCATTTT
CDR3: CASSYPQGPNQPQHF

J: TRBJ2-2
D: TRBD1
size: .
V: TRBV20-1
DNA: TGCAGTGCTAGGCGGGACAGGGGTAACACCGGGGAGCTGTTTTTT
CDR3: CSARRDRGNTGELFF

J: TRBJ2-7
D: .
size: .
V: TRBV5-6
DNA: TGTGCCAGCAGCTTGGTTCGGGGATCCTACAATGAGCAGTACTTC
CDR3: CASSLVRGSYNEQYF

J: TRBJ2-1
D: TRBD2
size: .
V: TRBV29-1
DNA: TGCAGCCTAGATGGGGGGGTTTCCGCCTACAATGAGCAGTTCTTC
CDR3: CSLDGGVSAYNEQFF

J: TRBJ2-7
D: .
size: few
V: TRBV3-1
DNA: TGTGCCAGCAGCGAAGATCCCCTCTACGAGCAGTACTTC
CDR3: CASSEDPLYEQYF

J: TRBJ2-7
D: .
size: few
V: TRBV3-1
DNA: TGTGCCAGCAGCCAAGGAAGGGCAGGCCCTCCTTCCTACGAGCAGTACTTC
CDR3: CASSQGRAGPPSYEQYF

J: TRBJ1-2
D: .
size: .
V: TRBV10-2
DNA: TGCGCCAGCAGTGAGTCACGGACTTATGGCTACACCTTC
CDR3: CASSESRTYGYTF

J: TRBJ1-1
D: TRBD1
size: few
V: TRBV10-3
DNA: TGTGCCATCAGTGACGCCGGGACAGCGAACACTGAAGCTTTCTTT
CDR3: CAISDAGTANTEAFF

J: TRBJ2-3
D: .
size: many
V: TRBV6-5
DNA: TGTGCCAGCGCGAACGGGCCTCCTAGCACAGATACGCAGTATTTT
CDR3: CASANGPPSTDTQYF

J: TRBJ2-5
D: .
size: .
V: TRBV5-1
DNA: TGCGCCAGCAGCTTGGCTGGTCCCCACCAAGAGACCCAGTACTTC
CDR3: CASSLAGPHQETQYF

J: TRBJ2-3
D: .
size: few
V: TRBV5-1
DNA: TGCGGCAGCACCTTGGAGGGGCGAGATACGCAGTATTTT
CDR3: CGSTLEGRDTQYF

J: TRBJ2-3
D: .
size: .
V: TRBV7-2
DNA: TGTGCCAGCAGCACGCGGACCATAAGCACAGATACGCAGTATTTT
CDR3: CASSTRTISTDTQYF

J: TRBJ2-7
D: .
size: few
V: TRBV10-3
DNA: TGTGCCATCAGTCCCCCTCAGAGATACGAGCAGTACTTC
CDR3: CAISPPQRYEQYF

J: TRBJ1-5
D: .
size: .
V: TRBV15
DNA: TGTGCCACCAGCAGGAGCCAGGCAGCTACCCAGCATTTT
CDR3: CATSRSQAATQHF

J: TRBJ2-1
D: .
size: few
V: TRBV6-5
DNA: TGTGCCAGCAGTTACTCTCTCGGGATCGGGCCAGGGTTAAGCTCCTACAATGAGCAGTTCTTC
CDR3: CASSYSLGIGPGLSSYNEQFF

J: TRBJ2-3
D: TRBD2
size: many
V: TRBV20-1
DNA: TGCAGCGCGGGGGGCGGCACAGATACGCAGTATTTT
CDR3: CSAGGGTDTQYF

J: TRBJ2-3
D: TRBD2
size: few
V: TRBV5-1
DNA: TGCGCCAGCAGCGGGGGACTAGAATCAGATACGCAGTATTTT
CDR3: CASSGGLESDTQYF

J: TRBJ2-3
D: TRBD2
size: once
V: TRBV4-2
DNA: TGTACCAGCAGCCAAGGTTCGGCTAGCGGGAGCACAGATACGCAGTATTTT
CDR3: CTSSQGSASGSTDTQYF

J: TRBJ2-4
D: .
size: .
V: TRBV6-1
DNA: TGTGCCAGCAGTGAATCAAGATACGAGCACTACTTC
CDR3: CASSESRYEHYF

J: TRBJ2-3
D: .
size: few
V: TRBV18
DNA: TGTGCCAGCTCACCACTCCGCCGTCCCAGGGATAGTGAAACGCAGTATTTT
CDR3: CASSPLRRPRDSETQYF

J: TRBJ2-1
D: TRBD2
size: .
V: TRBV9
DNA: TGTGCCAGCAGCGTTTCTGGACTAGTCGATGAGCACTTCTTC
CDR3: CASSVSGLVDEHFF

J: TRBJ2-2
D: .
size: .
V: TRBV5-1
DNA: TGCGCCAGCAGCTTGTATGCCGGGGAGCTGTTTTTT
CDR3: CASSLYAGELFF

J: TRBJ1-6
D: .
size: .
V: TRBV6-5
DNA: TGTGCCAGCAGTTACTACTTGGGAGATAATTCACCCCTCCACTTT
CDR3: CASSYYLGDNSPLHF

J: TRBJ2-7
D: .
size: .
V: TRBV12-3/TRBV12-4
DNA: TGTGCCAGCAGCCTCGGGGCTGCATGGTCCGACGAGCAGTACTTC
CDR3: CASSLGAAWSDEQYF

J: TRBJ1-5
D: .
size: .
V: TRBV6-1
DNA: TGTGCCAGCAGTGAAGTCCCACAGGGTGCCCAGCCCCAGCATTTT
CDR3: CASSEVPQGAQPQHF

J: TRBJ2-5
D: TRBD2
size: .
V: TRBV24-1
DNA: TGTGCCACCAGTGACCCCGCGGGACTAGCCTCCTCAGGCAATGAGCAGTACTTC
CDR3: CATSDPAGLASSGNEQYF

J: TRBJ1-5
D: .
size: many
V: TRBV4-2
DNA: TGTGCCAGCAGCCAAGATAGTCAGCCCCAGCATTTT
CDR3: CASSQDSQPQHF